These 10 T cell receptor beta chains share one sample of origin, sequenced in a study of shared clonotypes between healthy human individuals (dated by TCRdb to the early 2020s). The library was generated by the immunoSEQ multiplex PCR assay. TCRdb obtained this table from immuneACCESS and retained in-frame rearrangements with V and J assigned. These tables miss some clones; where compared with another copy, unresolved V genes account for less than half of the shortfall, and the remainder is unexplained. Here the sample has roughly 2.2 million clones; roughly 92% occur a single time. The ten most abundant clones make up 0.3% to 0.45% of the sample. The material sequenced was naive CD4+ T cells from PBMCs. The meaning of the sample's cell subset or site label: CD45RA+ positively selected. The receptors here all came from a man aged 18 to 30 in good health. Some clones in this sample may be carry-over from other donors' samples.

The chain links TRBV5-4 to TRBJ2-2, with D perhaps being TRBD1 or TRBD2 (5 bases each). CDR3 size: 14 residues. Per the germline V gene, CDR1 is SGHNT and CDR2 is YYREEE (reference sequence). Trimming pared 4 bases from V and 3 bases from J, leaving 10 bases between. The CDR3 loop reads CASSGTADTGELFF. The CDR3 coding sequence is TGTGCCAGCAGCGGGACGGCGGACACCGGGGAGCTGTTTTTT. Full variable domain (missing parts from reference TRBV5-4 and TRBJ2-2): ETGVTQSPTHLIKTRGQQVTLRCSSQSGHNTVSWYQQALGQGPQFIFQYYREEENGRGNFPPRFSGLQFPNYSSELNVNALELDDSALYLCASSGTADTGELFFGEGSRLTVL.

This clone has just one count. The chain has TRBV28 and TRBJ1-2; D is possibly TRBD1 (5 bases). Germline CDR1 is MDHEN and CDR2 is SYDVKM. The CDR3 length is 16 residues. V was trimmed by 6 bases and J by 4 bases, leaving 21 bases between them. This CDR3 reads CASSLTSRDVGYGYTF. CDR3 nucleotides: TGTGCCAGCAGCCTCACTTCGAGGGACGTGGGCTATGGCTACACCTTC.

This clone was recorded only once. The chain couples TRBV28 to TRBJ2-2, with D perhaps matching TRBD2 (6 bases). The germline V gene has CDR1 MDHEN and CDR2 SYDVKM. The CDR3 length is 15 residues. Deletions cut 5 bases from V and 1 base from J, with 11 bases between. The CDR3 loop is CASSPPGGNTGELFF. The CDR3 region has the DNA TGTGCCAGCAGTCCCCCCGGGGGGAACACCGGGGAGCTGTTTTTT.

CDR3 sequence reads: CAWRGRPNQPQHF. The CDR3 region has the DNA TGTGCCTGGAGAGGCAGACCTAATCAGCCCCAGCATTTT. The chain recombines TRBV30 with TRBJ1-5, with D unresolved. There are 13 residues in the CDR3. Germline V CDR1 and CDR2: GTSNPN, SVGIG (reference sequence). V dropped 3 bases and J dropped 4 bases, with 10 bases sitting between them.

V gene TRBV7-9 combines with J gene TRBJ2-7; TRBD1 is a possible D gene (5 bases). The CDR3 spans 14 residues. Trimming shortened V by 5 bases and J by 6 bases, and 17 bases separated the two germline ends. The germline V gene has CDR1 SEHNR and CDR2 FQNEAQ (reference sequence). The CDR3 is CASSITGPVAEQYF. CDR3 in DNA: TGTGCCAGCAGCATAACAGGACCCGTCGCCGAGCAGTACTTC.

The rearrangement links TRBV4-1 to TRBJ2-5; tentatively, D is TRBD2 (6 bases). Trimming removed 2 bases from V and 4 bases from J, with 14 bases in between. CDR1 MGHRA and CDR2 YSYEKL come from the germline V gene. The CDR3 totals 15 residues. CDR3 in amino acids: CASSQFGRAGETQYF. The CDR3 bases are TGCGCCAGCAGCCAATTTGGACGAGCGGGAGAGACCCAGTACTTC.

The V gene is TRBV10-3, the J gene TRBJ2-7, with 13 positions matching TRBD2. Germline CDR1 and CDR2: ENHRY and SYGVKD. V lost 5 bases, J lost 4 bases, and 2 bases stayed unmatched. The CDR3 has 14 residues. The CDR3 loop is CAISRTSGSYEQYF. For the CDR3, the DNA is TGTGCCATCAGTAGGACTAGCGGGAGTTACGAGCAGTACTTC.

Worth noting for this clone: The same CDR3 can be traced to other DNA sequences in this sample. CDR3 DNA: TGTGCCAGCAGCTTAGCGGGATTCAGGGGAAACACTGAAGCTTTCTTT. Protein: CASSLAGFRGNTEAFF. The chain joins TRBV7-8 to TRBJ1-1, with D tentatively TRBD1 (6 bases). The CDR3 has 16 residues. The germline V gene has CDR1 SGHVS and CDR2 FQNEAQ. Trimming took off 0 bases at V and 2 bases at J, with 13 bases between the two ends.

A note on this clone: Other DNA sequences in this sample translate to the same CDR3. V is TRBV7-9 and J is TRBJ2-5; D not certain. The CDR3 contains 14 residues. Germline V gene lookup returns CDR1 SEHNR and CDR2 FQNEAQ (reference sequence). The V and J ends lost 1 base and 4 bases respectively, with 10 bases between them. In DNA form, the CDR3 reads TGTGCCAGCAGCTTAGTTTCTGGCGGAGAGACCCAGTACTTC. It translates to CASSLVSGGETQYF.

The chain couples TRBV30 to TRBJ2-5, with D tentatively TRBD1 or TRBD2 (5 bases each). The DNA end is more similar to TRBJ2-7, so the J call may be wrong. Germline V gene lookup returns CDR1 GTSNPN and CDR2 SVGIG (reference sequence). The CDR3 spans 14 residues. The CDR3 DNA reads as TGTGCCTGGAGCACCGGGGCCCGTCTAGACGAGCAGTACTTC. It specifies CAWSTGARLDEQYF.